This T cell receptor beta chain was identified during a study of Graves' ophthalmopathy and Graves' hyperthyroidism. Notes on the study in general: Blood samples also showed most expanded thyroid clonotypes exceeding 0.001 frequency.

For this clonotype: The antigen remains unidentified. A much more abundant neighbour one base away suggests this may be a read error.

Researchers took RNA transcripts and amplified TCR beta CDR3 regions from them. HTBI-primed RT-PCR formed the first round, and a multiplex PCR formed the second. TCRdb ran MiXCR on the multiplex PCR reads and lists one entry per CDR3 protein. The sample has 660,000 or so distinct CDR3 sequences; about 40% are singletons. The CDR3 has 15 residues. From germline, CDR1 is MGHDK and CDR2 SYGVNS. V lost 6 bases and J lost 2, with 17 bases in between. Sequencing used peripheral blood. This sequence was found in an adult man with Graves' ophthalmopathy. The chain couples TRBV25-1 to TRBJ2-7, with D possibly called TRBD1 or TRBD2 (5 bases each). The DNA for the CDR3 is TGTGCCAGCAGCTTATGGGACGGTACTCCCTACGAGCAGTACTTC. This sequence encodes CASSLWDGTPYEQYF.